One sample yielded the 20 T cell receptor beta chains listed below, sequenced in a study of metastatic and nonmetastatic thyroid tumors. From the PCR reads, TCRdb re-called clones with MiXCR. The data hold about 16,000 clones, with 25% to 30% observed a single time. Thyroid surgery was preceded by no treatment in any patient. The source material was tumor tissue. Receptor source: a female donor with papillary thyroid cancer or a benign thyroid nodule (not recorded which). Some clones in this sample may be carry-over from other donors' samples.

This clone has only a few counts. The rearrangement uses TRBV6-1 and TRBJ1-1; TRBD1 matches 8 bases. With V trimmed by 4 bases and J by 11 bases, 9 bases remained unmatched. Looked up from germline, CDR1 is MNHNS and CDR2 is SASEGT. CDR3 length: 13 amino acids. The CDR3 loop reads CASSVQGVRFAFF. The DNA of the CDR3 is TGTGCCAGCAGTGTACAGGGGGTACGGTTTGCTTTCTTT.

Judged by abundance, this clone is medium-sized. The genes are TRBV2 and TRBJ1-4; 9 bases fit TRBD1. CDR3 length: 14 residues. V dropped 6 bases and J dropped 7; count of bases not matched to a gene: 6. Germline V CDR1 and CDR2: SNHLY, FYNNEI. As DNA, the CDR3 is TGTGCCAGCAGGAGGACAGGGGAGGGTGAAAAACTGTTTTTT. Translation gives CASRRTGEGEKLFF.

As concerns this clone: A read error is possible here, since a much larger clone lies one base away. V is TRBV28 and J is TRBJ2-3; weak D call: TRBD2 (5 bases). V shed 3 bases and J shed 5 bases, with 15 bases lying between them. The CDR3 is 15 residues long. Germline-derived CDR1 and CDR2 are MDHEN and SYDVKM. The CDR3 reads CASSFLVGEVDTQYF. Here the CDR3 DNA reads TGTGCCAGCAGTTTCTTAGTGGGAGAAGTAGATACGCAGTATTTT.

The chain links TRBV4-2 to TRBJ2-7, with D possibly being TRBD1 or TRBD2 (5 bases each). V was pared by 4 bases and J by 2 bases, with 12 bases between. The length of the CDR3 is 14 residues. The germline V gene encodes CDR1 LGHNA and CDR2 YNFKEQ. CDR3 DNA: TGTGCCAGCAGCCTAAGCCCGGGACCCTACGAGCAGTACTTC. Translated, it gives CASSLSPGPYEQYF.

Details on this clone: The junction does not match germline at one end; this may be a read error. The V and J genes are TRBV20-1 and TRBJ2-3, with D perhaps matching TRBD1 or TRBD2 (6 bases each). The CDR3 is 15 amino acids. CDR1 and CDR2 from the germline V gene are DFQATT and SNEGSKA (reference sequence). The CDR3 nucleotides read TGCAGTTCTAGATCTAGTCCTACAGGGAGGTATACGCAGTATTTT. This sequence encodes CSSRSSPTGRYTQYF.

By frequency in the sample, this clone is medium-sized. The chain couples TRBV6-2 or TRBV6-3 to TRBJ1-5, with D unresolved. The germline gives CDR1 MNHEY, CDR2 SVGEGT. The CDR3 runs to 14 residues. V lost 6 bases and J lost 0, with 9 bases in between. DNA for the CDR3: TGTGCCAGCAGCCGGGTGGGTAGCAATCAGCCCCAGCATTTT. Encoded protein: CASSRVGSNQPQHF.

In its sample, this clone was seen a few times. The chain couples TRBV20-1 to TRBJ1-2; D uncertain. The CDR3 has 11 residues. The V end was cut by 0 bases, the J end by 10 bases, with 9 bases between. Germline V gives CDR1 DFQATT, CDR2 SNEGSKA (reference sequence). As DNA, the CDR3 is TGCAGTGCTAGAGATCGTCGTACCTACACCTTC. This translates into CSARDRRTYTF.

This clone came up a few times. The V gene is TRBV27, the J gene TRBJ2-7; 14 bases are shared with TRBD2. With 8 bases clipped from V and 3 bases from J, the junction kept 15 bases outside the gene matches. Germline V gene lookup returns CDR1 MNHEY and CDR2 SMNVEV (reference sequence). The CDR3 loop spans 18 amino acids. This chain's CDR3 is CASRKGGLAGDRVYEQYF. For the CDR3, the DNA is TGTGCCAGCCGTAAGGGGGGACTAGCGGGAGATAGAGTCTACGAGCAGTACTTC.

The chain joins TRBV28 to TRBJ2-3; a possible D gene is TRBD2 (5 bases). Trimming left V 7 bases short and J 6 bases short, with 20 bases between. The germline gives CDR1 MDHEN, CDR2 SYDVKM. The CDR3 totals 15 residues. The CDR3 spells CASMSGGLAGDTQYF. CDR3 sequence (DNA): TGTGCCAGCATGTCCGGAGGTCTGGCTGGCGATACGCAGTATTTT. The variable domain in full, with the rest retrieved from reference TRBV28 and TRBJ2-3, is DVKVTQSSRYLVKRTGEKVFLECVQDMDHENMFWYRQDPGLGLRLIYFSYDVKMKEKGDIPEGYSVSREKKERFSLILESASTNQTSMYLCASMSGGLAGDTQYFGPGTRLTVL.

This clone is labeled medium-sized (0.01 to 0.1%). The CDR3 DNA sequence: TGTGCCAGCAGCCTTGGACGCGGGACCTACGAGCAGTACTTC. Protein product: CASSLGRGTYEQYF. The rearrangement joins TRBV7-2 to TRBJ2-7; TRBD2 is a possible D gene (6 bases). V was clipped by 5 bases and J by 2 bases, with 13 bases between them. The CDR3 length is 14 residues. Germline loops: CDR1 SGHTA, CDR2 FQGNSA.

CDR3 in DNA: TGTGCCAGCAGCTCGACTAGCGGGTGGGCGGAGCAGTATTTT. Translating gives CASSSTSGWAEQYF. The V call is TRBV11-2, the J call TRBJ2-3; TRBD2 matches 10 bases. Germline V lookup: CDR1 SGHAT, CDR2 FQNNGV. J was trimmed by 11 bases and V by 4 bases; bases with no gene match: 9. The CDR3 runs to 14 residues.

V usage is TRBV7-2 and J usage is TRBJ2-5; D is perhaps TRBD1 (6 bases). The CDR3 contains 15 residues. V was shortened by 1 base and J by 1 base, with 10 bases between the two germline ends. Germline V lookup: CDR1 SGHTA, CDR2 FQGNSA. CDR3 residues: CASSLVVDSQETQYF. Here the CDR3 DNA reads TGTGCCAGCAGCTTAGTAGTGGACAGCCAAGAGACCCAGTACTTC.

This clone was observed a few times. As DNA, the CDR3 is TGTGCCAGCAGTCGGGACAGGGTGGAGGTGGCTTTCTTT. It codes for CASSRDRVEVAFF. This chain connects TRBV6-1 to TRBJ1-1; 9 bases are shared with TRBD1. The J segment lost 11 bases and the V segment lost 5 bases, leaving 9 bases of the junction unmatched. Germline CDR1 MNHNS, CDR2 SASEGT. This CDR3 comprises 13 residues.

This sequence joins TRBV16 and TRBJ2-1; 8 positions match TRBD1. The CDR3 totals 20 residues. The J segment lost 0 bases and the V segment lost 5 bases, leaving 18 bases of the junction unmatched. The germline gives CDR1 KGHSY, CDR2 FQNENV. The CDR3 loop reads CASSLFGQGSTTSSYNEQFF. The CDR3 DNA reads TGTGCCAGCAGCTTGTTTGGACAGGGTAGTACTACCTCCTCCTACAATGAGCAGTTCTTC.

This clone is labeled medium-sized (0.01 to 0.1%). This chain uses TRBV18 with TRBJ2-3; weak D call: TRBD2 (5 bases). V gave up 6 bases and J gave up 1 base, with 8 bases separating them. Looked up from germline, CDR1 is KGHSH and CDR2 is LQKENI. The length of the CDR3 is 13 residues. CDR3: CASSPGGTDTQYF. As DNA, the CDR3 is TGTGCCAGCTCCCCCGGGGGCACAGATACGCAGTATTTT. The full variable domain, rest sourced from reference TRBV18 and TRBJ2-3, is NAGVMQNPRHLVRRRGQEARLRCSPMKGHSHVYWYRQLPEEGLKFMVYLQKENIIDESGMPKERFSAEFPKEGPSILRIQQVVRGDSAAYFCASSPGGTDTQYFGPGTRLTVL.

The V call is TRBV20-1, the J call TRBJ1-6, with D perhaps TRBD1 (5 bases). The CDR3 has 15 amino acids. V lost 3 bases, J lost 6 bases, and 15 bases lay in between. CDR1 and CDR2 from the germline V gene are DFQATT and SNEGSKA (reference sequence). The CDR3: CSASWGDGSNSPLHF. In DNA form, the CDR3 reads TGCAGTGCTAGTTGGGGGGACGGTTCTAATTCACCCCTCCACTTT.

This clone was counted at least ten times. The chain joins TRBV28 to TRBJ2-6; a possible D gene is TRBD2 (5 bases). CDR3 length: 20 residues. Germline V CDR1 and CDR2: MDHEN, SYDVKM. Trimming cost V 7 bases and J 1 base, with 26 bases left between them. The CDR3 loop is CASTTWVSRDLISGANVLTF. DNA for the CDR3: TGTGCCAGCACCACTTGGGTGTCCCGGGATCTTATATCTGGGGCCAACGTCCTGACTTTC.

This clone was observed many times. Different DNA sequences within this sample yield the same CDR3. The chain combines TRBV28 with TRBJ2-3, with a tentative D call TRBD2 (6 bases). CDR1 and CDR2 (germline): MDHEN, SYDVKM. V was clipped by 6 bases and J by 0 bases, with 10 bases between them. The CDR3 is 14 residues long. The CDR3 region is CASSSGDSTDTQYF. CDR3 bases: TGTGCCAGCAGCTCGGGAGACAGCACAGATACGCAGTATTTT.

This chain uses TRBV6-1 with TRBJ1-6; D may be TRBD1 (6 bases). V was trimmed by 8 bases and J by 9 bases, leaving 17 bases between them. This CDR3 spans 14 amino acids. Per the germline V gene, CDR1 is MNHNS and CDR2 is SASEGT. The CDR3 spells CASAQQGSGSPLHF. As DNA, the CDR3 is TGTGCCAGCGCGCAACAGGGTTCAGGTTCACCCCTCCACTTT.

Here the CDR3 reads CASSRRWQGYCEQYF. CDR3 bases: TGTGCCAGCAGCCGCAGGTGGCAGGGGTATTGCGAGCAGTACTTC. The chain has TRBV11-3 and TRBJ2-7, with D possibly TRBD1 on 6 matching bases. Germline lookup yields CDR1 SGHNT and CDR2 YENEEA. The CDR3 length is 15 residues. The germline V and J ends were trimmed by 5 bases and 6 bases, with 20 bases remaining between them.